This section outlines one TCR beta chain sequence together with its context. This entry is derived from a study of blood T cell repertoires in COVID-19. Original analysis: Reference gene primer amplification yielded estimated nucleated cell counts. The data were produced by immunoSEQ multiplex PCR, yet TCRdb's version contains in-frame clones alone and is incomplete. The DNA was the basis for D and trimming; V, J and clone size are from that table. The sample holds about 290,000 clones, about nine tenths seen once. V was pared by 5 bases and J by 5 bases, with 6 bases of the junction left unmatched. CDR1 is LGHNT and CDR2 is FRNRAP in the germline V gene. The length of the CDR3 is 14 residues.

This clonotype was sampled from a woman between 40 and 50 years old who had recovered from COVID-19. The V and J genes are TRBV12-5 and TRBJ2-7, with TRBD1 matching over 10 bases. Sequenced input: PBMCs or T cells enriched from blood (not recorded which). Written as DNA, the CDR3 is TGTGCTAGTGGTCATGGGACAGGGGTCGACGAGCAGTACTTC. This encodes CASGHGTGVDEQYF.